The entry that follows covers one T cell receptor beta chain sequence. The antigen it recognizes is unknown. No much larger clone exists at a distance of one base, and base qualities are not known. To sequence the TCRbeta CDR3 region, genomic DNA was isolated from the sorted cells. The immunoSEQ Assay was used to sequence the TCRbeta CDR3 regions. TCRdb obtained this table from immuneACCESS and retained in-frame rearrangements with V and J assigned. These tables miss some clones; where compared with another copy, unresolved V genes account for less than half of the shortfall, and the remainder is unexplained. In this sample the table shows 56,000 or so clones, around 83% of which occur a single time. The ten biggest clones cover roughly 4.7% of the sample. V is pruned by 2 bases and J by 2 bases, leaving 3 bases of the junction without a gene match. CDR1 and CDR2 are drawn from the germline V gene: MNHEY, SVGAGI. There are 15 amino acids in the CDR3, from cysteine to phenylalanine inclusive. The sequence is cut down to CDR3 DNA, 45 bases in frame from base 1.

This entry is derived from a study of OX40 agonist ivuxolimab in advanced cancers. As for the study more broadly: Ivuxolimab was a fully human IgG2 agonistic monoclonal antibody targeting the costimulatory receptor OX40 (CD134). Intravenous ivuxolimab was administered to patients every 2 weeks at six dose levels: 0.01, 0.1, 0.3, 1.5, 3 and 10 mg/kg. Of the roughly 52 patients in dose escalation, about 20 had hepatocellular carcinoma, approximately 15 had melanoma, 9 had renal cell carcinoma and 9 had head and neck cancer. A male proportion of under 85% and a mean age of approximately 55 years, ranging from roughly 20 to 80, were recorded for the dose-escalation cohort. Prior anti-PD-1, anti-PD-L1 or anti-CTLA-4 therapy was permitted, and checkpoint inhibitors had been received by more than 35% of dose-escalation patients. Three dose-escalation patients achieved partial responses, one with hepatocellular carcinoma and two with cutaneous melanoma. The purpose of peripheral TCRbeta sequencing was to test whether ivuxolimab changed TCR sequence diversity and led to clonal T-cell expansion. The paper describes the monotherapy dose-escalation part (N ≈ 52 patients) of the phase I trial of ivuxolimab. Beyond this particular receptor, the publication reports: Antigen specificity was not determined for the clonally expanded peripheral T cells. Low levels of normalized T-cell clonal expansion were also seen in some patients who did not respond. On average, CD8+ T cells showed more expanded clones than CD4+ T cells after ivuxolimab. At doses of 0.1 to 3.0 mg/kg, clonal expansion of both CD4+ and CD8+ blood T cells was observed from baseline to week 6. In the 0.1-3.0 mg/kg groups, partial responders were among the patients with the lowest normalized peripheral clonal expansion, particularly in CD8+ T cells.

The trial excluded patients who had a history of autoimmune disease or were on systemic immunosuppression. Peripheral blood for TCR sequencing was collected from all dose cohorts at baseline, on cycle 4 day 1, and on cycle 7 day 1. The samples were taken from a phase I, first-in-human, multicenter, open-label dose-escalation trial of ivuxolimab. Adults with locally advanced or metastatic melanoma, renal cell, hepatocellular, or head and neck squamous cell carcinoma were enrolled in the trial. Before TCR sequencing, CD4+ and CD8+ T cells were separately sorted from peripheral blood. The sequence was collected from an adult with an advanced solid tumor such as melanoma, head and neck, liver or kidney cancer. The sample consisted of CD4+ or CD8+ T cells sorted from blood, taken in a trial of the OX40 agonist ivuxolimab. The chain is encoded by TRBV6-5 joined to TRBJ1-2, with 9 middle bases fitting TRBD1. In nucleotides, the sequence is TGTGCCAGCAGTTACCTCACAGGGGGCAACTATGGCTACACCTTC. This encodes CASSYLTGGNYGYTF.